This TCR beta chain comes out of a study of cytomegalovirus exposure and HLA in healthy donors. Researchers ran the PCR with 60 Vbeta and 13 Jbeta primers. Only in-frame clones appear in the TCRdb table, and some are missing; sequencing was by immunoSEQ multiplex PCR. This table holds 110,000 or so clones, 65% to 85% found once. Trimming left V 1 base short and J 4 bases short, with 8 bases between. This CDR3 is built from 14 residues. Looked up from germline, CDR1 is MNHNS and CDR2 is SASEGT. As for this clone: What it recognizes is unknown.

Study-level results: An ancestry cluster, one associated with Asian ancestry, reportedly showed fewer N-insertions than the approximately 670-donor mean in a later analysis.

The TCR comes from a woman under 30 in good health and CMV-seronegative. Sequenced input: PBMCs. The gene calls are TRBV6-1 and TRBJ2-1, with D possibly being TRBD1 (6 bases). CDR3 sequence: CASSEVRGYNEQFF. CDR3 bases: TGTGCCAGCAGTGAAGTCAGGGGATACAATGAGCAGTTCTTC.